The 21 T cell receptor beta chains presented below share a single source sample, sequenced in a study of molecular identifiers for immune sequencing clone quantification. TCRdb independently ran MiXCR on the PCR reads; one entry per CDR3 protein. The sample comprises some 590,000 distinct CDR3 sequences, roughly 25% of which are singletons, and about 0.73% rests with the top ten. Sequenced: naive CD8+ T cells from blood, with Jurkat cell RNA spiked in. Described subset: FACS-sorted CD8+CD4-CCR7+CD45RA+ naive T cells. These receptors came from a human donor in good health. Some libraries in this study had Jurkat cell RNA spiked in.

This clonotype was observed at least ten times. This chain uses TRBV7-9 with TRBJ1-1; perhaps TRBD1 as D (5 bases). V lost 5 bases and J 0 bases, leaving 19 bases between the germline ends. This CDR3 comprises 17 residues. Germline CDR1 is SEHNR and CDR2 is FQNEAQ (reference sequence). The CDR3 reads CASSLEPSGTLNTEAFF. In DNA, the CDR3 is TGTGCCAGCAGCCTGGAGCCATCCGGGACTTTGAACACTGAAGCTTTCTTT. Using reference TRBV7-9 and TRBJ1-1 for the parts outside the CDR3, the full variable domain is DTGVSQNPRHKITKRGQNVTFRCDPISEHNRLYWYRQTLGQGPEFLTYFQNEAQLEKSRLLSDRFSAERPKGSFSTLEIQRTEQGDSAMYLCASSLEPSGTLNTEAFFGQGTRLTVV.

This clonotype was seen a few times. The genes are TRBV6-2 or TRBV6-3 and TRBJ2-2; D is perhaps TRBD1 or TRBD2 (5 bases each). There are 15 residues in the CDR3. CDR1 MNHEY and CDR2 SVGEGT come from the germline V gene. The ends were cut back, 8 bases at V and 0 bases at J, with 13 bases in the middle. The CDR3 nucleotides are TGTGCCAGCCAGGTTGGGGGAGCGAACACCGGGGAGCTGTTTTTT. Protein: CASQVGGANTGELFF.

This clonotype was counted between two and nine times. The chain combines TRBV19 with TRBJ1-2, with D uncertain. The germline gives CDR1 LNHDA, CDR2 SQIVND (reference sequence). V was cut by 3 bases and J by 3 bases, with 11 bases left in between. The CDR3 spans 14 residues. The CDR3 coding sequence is TGTGCCAGTAGTATCGGTGCGGTTGACTATGGCTACACCTTC. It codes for CASSIGAVDYGYTF. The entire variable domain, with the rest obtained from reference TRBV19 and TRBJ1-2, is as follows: DGGITQSPKYLFRKEGQNVTLSCEQNLNHDAMYWYRQDPGQGLRLIYYSQIVNDFQKGDIAEGYSVSREKKESFPLTVTSAQKNPTAFYLCASSIGAVDYGYTFGSGTRLTVV.

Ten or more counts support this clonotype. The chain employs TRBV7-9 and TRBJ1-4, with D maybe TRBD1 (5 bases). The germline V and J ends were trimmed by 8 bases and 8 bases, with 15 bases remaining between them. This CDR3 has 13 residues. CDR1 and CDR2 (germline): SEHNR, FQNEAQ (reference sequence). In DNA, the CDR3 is TGTGCCAGCGAGGACACCCCTTTGGAAAAACTGTTTTTT. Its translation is CASEDTPLEKLFF.

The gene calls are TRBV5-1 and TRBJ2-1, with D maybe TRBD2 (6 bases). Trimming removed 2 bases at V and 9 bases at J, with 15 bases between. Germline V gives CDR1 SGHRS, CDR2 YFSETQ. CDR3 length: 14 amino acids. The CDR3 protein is CASSFSGADGEQFF. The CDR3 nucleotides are TGCGCCAGCAGCTTCTCGGGAGCCGATGGTGAGCAGTTCTTC.

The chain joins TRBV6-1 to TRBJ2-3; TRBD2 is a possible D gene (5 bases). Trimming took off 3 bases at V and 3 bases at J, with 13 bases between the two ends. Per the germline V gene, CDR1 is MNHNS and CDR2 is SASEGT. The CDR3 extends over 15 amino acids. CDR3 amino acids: CASSDPRAATDTQYF. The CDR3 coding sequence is TGTGCCAGCAGTGATCCTAGAGCGGCAACAGATACGCAGTATTTT.

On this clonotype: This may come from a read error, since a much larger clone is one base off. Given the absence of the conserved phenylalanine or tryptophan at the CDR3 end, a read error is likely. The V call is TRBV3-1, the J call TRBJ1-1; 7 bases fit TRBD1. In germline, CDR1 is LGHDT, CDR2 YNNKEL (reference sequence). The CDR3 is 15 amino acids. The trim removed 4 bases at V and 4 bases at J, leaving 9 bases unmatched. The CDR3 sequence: CASSLNIAGGTEAFI. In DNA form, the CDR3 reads TGTGCCAGCAGCCTCAACATCGCAGGGGGCACTGAAGCTTTCATT.

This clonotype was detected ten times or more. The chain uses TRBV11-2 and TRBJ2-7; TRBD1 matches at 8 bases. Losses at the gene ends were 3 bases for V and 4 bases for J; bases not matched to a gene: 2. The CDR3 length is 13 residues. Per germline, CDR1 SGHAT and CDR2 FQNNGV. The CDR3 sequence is CASSFRQGYEQYF. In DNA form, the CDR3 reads TGTGCCAGCAGCTTTAGACAGGGGTACGAGCAGTACTTC. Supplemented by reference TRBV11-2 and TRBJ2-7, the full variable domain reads EAGVAQSPRYKIIEKRQSVAFWCNPISGHATLYWYQQILGQGPKLLIQFQNNGVVDDSQLPKDRFSAERLKGVDSTLKIQPAKLEDSAVYLCASSFRQGYEQYFGPGTRLTVT.

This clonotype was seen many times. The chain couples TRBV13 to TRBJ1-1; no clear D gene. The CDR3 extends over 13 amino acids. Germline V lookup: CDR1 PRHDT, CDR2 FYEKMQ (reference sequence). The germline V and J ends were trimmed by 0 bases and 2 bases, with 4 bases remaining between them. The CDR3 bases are TGTGCCAGCAGCTTAGGGGACAACACTGAAGCTTTCTTT. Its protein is CASSLGDNTEAFF.

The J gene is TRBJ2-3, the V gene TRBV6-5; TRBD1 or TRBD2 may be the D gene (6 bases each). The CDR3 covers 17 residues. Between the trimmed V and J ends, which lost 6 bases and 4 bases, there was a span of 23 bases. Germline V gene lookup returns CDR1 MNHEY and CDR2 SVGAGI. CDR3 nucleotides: TGTGCCAGCAGGCATCTACTTAGGGGGGCCTTCGCAGATACGCAGTATTTT. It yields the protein CASRHLLRGAFADTQYF.

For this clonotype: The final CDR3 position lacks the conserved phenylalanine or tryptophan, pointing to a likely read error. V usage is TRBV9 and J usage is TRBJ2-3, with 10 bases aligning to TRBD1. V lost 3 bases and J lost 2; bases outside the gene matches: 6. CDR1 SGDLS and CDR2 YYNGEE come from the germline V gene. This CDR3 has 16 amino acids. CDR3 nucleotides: TGTGCCAGCAGCGCCCGACAGGGGGCTTCCACAGATACGCAGTATCTT. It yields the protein CASSARQGASTDTQYL.

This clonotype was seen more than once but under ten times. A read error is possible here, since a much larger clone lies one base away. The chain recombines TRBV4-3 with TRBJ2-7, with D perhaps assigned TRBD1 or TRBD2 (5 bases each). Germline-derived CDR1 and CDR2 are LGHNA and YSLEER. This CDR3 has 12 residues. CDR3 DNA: TGCGCCAGCAGCCAAGATCTAGGGGAGCCGTACTTC. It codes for CASSQDLGEPYF.

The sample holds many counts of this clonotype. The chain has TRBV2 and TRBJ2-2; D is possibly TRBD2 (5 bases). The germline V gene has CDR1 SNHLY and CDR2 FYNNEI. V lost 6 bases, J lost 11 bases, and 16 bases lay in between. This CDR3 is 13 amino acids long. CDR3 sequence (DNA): TGTGCCAGCAGCGGCGGAGGCCTTCACGAGCTGTTTTTT. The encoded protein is CASSGGGLHELFF.

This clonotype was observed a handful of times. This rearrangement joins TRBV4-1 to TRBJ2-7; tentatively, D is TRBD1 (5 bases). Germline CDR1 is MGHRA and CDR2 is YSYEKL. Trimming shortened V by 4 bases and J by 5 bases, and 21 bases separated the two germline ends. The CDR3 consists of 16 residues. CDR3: CASSPPLRQGGHEQYF. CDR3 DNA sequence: TGCGCCAGCAGCCCTCCCCTCCGGCAGGGCGGTCACGAGCAGTACTTC.

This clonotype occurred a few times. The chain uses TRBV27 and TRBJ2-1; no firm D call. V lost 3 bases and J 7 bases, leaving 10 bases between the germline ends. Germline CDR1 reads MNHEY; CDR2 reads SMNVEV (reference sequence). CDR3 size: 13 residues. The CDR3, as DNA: TGTGCCAGCAGTTTGCTCCCGATGAATGAGCAGTTCTTC. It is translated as CASSLLPMNEQFF.

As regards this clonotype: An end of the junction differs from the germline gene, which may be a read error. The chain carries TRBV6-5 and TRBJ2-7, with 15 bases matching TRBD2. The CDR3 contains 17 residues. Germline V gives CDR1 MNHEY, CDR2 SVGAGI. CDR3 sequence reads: CPSSYSSGLAGGYQQYF. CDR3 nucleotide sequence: TGTCCCAGCAGTTACTCCTCGGGACTAGCGGGAGGTTACCAGCAGTACTTC.

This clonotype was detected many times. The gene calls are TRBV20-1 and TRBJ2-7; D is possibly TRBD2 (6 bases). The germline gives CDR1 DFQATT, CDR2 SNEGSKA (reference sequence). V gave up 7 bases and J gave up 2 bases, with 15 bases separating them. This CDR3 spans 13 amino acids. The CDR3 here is CSVVGGLAYEQYF. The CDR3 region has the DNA TGCAGTGTAGTCGGGGGTTTGGCCTACGAGCAGTACTTC.

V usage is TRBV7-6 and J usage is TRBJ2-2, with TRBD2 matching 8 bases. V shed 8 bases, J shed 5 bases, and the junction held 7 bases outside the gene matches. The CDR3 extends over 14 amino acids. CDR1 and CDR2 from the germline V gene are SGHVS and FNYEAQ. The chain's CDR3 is CASSSGGGTGELFF. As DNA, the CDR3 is TGTGCCAGCTCCTCGGGGGGGGGAACCGGGGAGCTGTTTTTT. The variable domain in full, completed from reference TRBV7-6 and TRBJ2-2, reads GAGVSQSPRYKVTKRGQDVALRCDPISGHVSLYWYRQALGQGPEFLTYFNYEAQQDKSGLPNDRFSAERPEGSISTLTIQRTEQRDSAMYRCASSSGGGTGELFFGEGSRLTVL.

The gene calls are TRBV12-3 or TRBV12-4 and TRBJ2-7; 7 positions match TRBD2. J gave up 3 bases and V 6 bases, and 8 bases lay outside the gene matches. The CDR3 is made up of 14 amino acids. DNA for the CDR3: TGTGCCAGCAGCCGTTTGGGGGGGTACTACGAGCAGTACTTC. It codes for CASSRLGGYYEQYF.

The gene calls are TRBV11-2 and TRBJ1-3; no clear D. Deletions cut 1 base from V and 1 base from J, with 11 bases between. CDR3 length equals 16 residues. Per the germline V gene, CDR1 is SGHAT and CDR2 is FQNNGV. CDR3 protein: CASSLGPVESGNTIYF. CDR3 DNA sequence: TGTGCCAGCAGCTTAGGTCCCGTTGAATCTGGAAACACCATATATTTT.

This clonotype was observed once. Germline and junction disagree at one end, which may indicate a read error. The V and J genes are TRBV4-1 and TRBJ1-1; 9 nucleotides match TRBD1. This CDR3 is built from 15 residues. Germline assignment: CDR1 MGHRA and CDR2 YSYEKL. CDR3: CASSLWTGENTGAFF. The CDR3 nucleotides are TGCGCCAGCAGCCTCTGGACAGGGGAGAACACTGGAGCTTTCTTT.